The rows below give T cell receptor beta chains drawn from one sample of a study of identical twins. In TCRdb, the 5' RACE reads were re-called with MiXCR into one record per CDR3 protein. The sample records approximately 890,000 distinct CDR3 sequences, approximately 13% being singletons. This sample also belongs to another study, concerning yellow fever vaccine responses in identical twins.

Source material: PBMCs. These receptors came from a woman aged 18-29 years in good health. Each CDR3 is given with its conserved first and last residue. The D gene is left open where the match is weak. Not all rows give a size; the values are once, few, many and, for expanded clones, a class.

cdr3_aa cdr3_nt d_call clone_size j_call v_call
CASSSLTGANYGYTF TGTGCCAGCAGCTCCCTAACAGGGGCAAACTATGGCTACACCTTC TRBD1 many TRBJ1-2 TRBV11-2
CASSAGPLNTF TGTGCCAGCAGCGCGGGACCGCTCAACACCTTC . few TRBJ1-2 TRBV11-2
CASSGRTGDTDTQYF TGTGCCAGCAGTGGCCGGACAGGGGACACAGATACGCAGTATTTT TRBD1 . TRBJ2-3 TRBV2
CASSLDLQNTYGYTF TGTGCCAGCAGCTTAGATTTACAGAACACCTATGGCTACACCTTC . few TRBJ1-2 TRBV7-9
CSVDQNSNEQFF TGCAGCGTTGACCAGAATTCGAATGAGCAGTTCTTC . few TRBJ2-1 TRBV29-1
CSAPGTYQETQYF TGCAGTGCTCCGGGAACGTACCAAGAGACCCAGTACTTC . few TRBJ2-5 TRBV20-1
CAISPGTAGDTQYF TGTGCCATCAGCCCCGGGACAGCGGGGGATACGCAGTATTTT . . TRBJ2-3 TRBV5-4
CAISESILSRAKNIQYF TGTGCCATCAGTGAGTCGATCTTAAGCCGAGCCAAAAACATTCAGTACTTC . . TRBJ2-4 TRBV10-3
CASSLDRGRVNEQFF TGTGCCAGCAGCCTGGACAGGGGAAGGGTCAATGAGCAGTTCTTC TRBD1 . TRBJ2-1 TRBV6-1
CASSLASGQGLRGKNIQYF TGTGCCAGCAGCTTAGCGTCGGGACAGGGGTTAAGGGGCAAAAACATTCAGTACTTC TRBD1 . TRBJ2-4 TRBV11-1
CASSLVGWGGPYNEQFF TGTGCCAGCAGTTTAGTGGGGTGGGGGGGCCCCTACAATGAGCAGTTCTTC . few TRBJ2-1 TRBV27
CASSLSLDGTQYF TGTGCCAGCAGCTTGTCGCTCGACGGGACGCAGTATTTT . few TRBJ2-3 TRBV5-5
CASSLAVGTVGTEAFF TGTGCCAGCAGCTTAGCGGTAGGGACAGTCGGCACTGAAGCTTTCTTT TRBD1 . TRBJ1-1 TRBV7-8
CASSTTSGRYEQYF TGTGCCAGTAGTACAACTAGCGGGAGGTACGAGCAGTACTTC TRBD2 few TRBJ2-7 TRBV19
CSGGGGRDEQFF TGCAGTGGGGGTGGCGGGAGGGATGAGCAGTTCTTC TRBD2 . TRBJ2-1 TRBV20-1
CASSPIFGGGAEISDTQYF TGCGCCAGCAGCCCAATTTTTGGCGGGGGGGCCGAAATCTCAGATACGCAGTATTTT TRBD2 . TRBJ2-3 TRBV5-1
CASSSGTGGRHEQYF TGTGCCAGCAGCTCTGGGACAGGGGGAAGACACGAGCAGTACTTC TRBD1 few TRBJ2-7 TRBV7-3
CSVESPGTGSPGELFF TGCAGCGTTGAAAGTCCAGGGACAGGGTCCCCCGGGGAGCTGTTTTTT TRBD1 few TRBJ2-2 TRBV29-1
CASSKGQGNEKLFF TGTGCCAGCAGCAAGGGGCAGGGGAATGAAAAACTGTTTTTT . few TRBJ1-4 TRBV11-2
CASSFGRGDSPLHF TGTGCCAGCAGCTTCGGCAGGGGTGATTCACCCCTCCACTTT . few TRBJ1-6 TRBV7-9
CASSHSLGGSGYTF TGTGCCAGCAGCCACTCACTGGGGGGCTCTGGCTACACCTTC . few TRBJ1-2 TRBV4-2
CSARPISSGATYEQYF TGCAGTGCTAGACCGATTTCGAGCGGGGCTACCTACGAGCAGTACTTC TRBD2 few TRBJ2-7 TRBV20-1
CSARNRIGGLTGANVLTF TGCAGTGCTAGAAACCGTATCGGGGGGCTAACTGGGGCCAACGTCCTGACTTTC . . TRBJ2-6 TRBV20-1
CASSLARPPTGLNEQFF TGTGCCAGCAGCTTGGCCCGCCCCCCAACAGGGTTAAATGAGCAGTTCTTC . few TRBJ2-1 TRBV5-5
CASSQTAGSNYGYTF TGTGCCAGCAGTCAAACAGCAGGATCTAACTATGGCTACACCTTC . many TRBJ1-2 TRBV12-3/TRBV12-4
CASSLVGGQYTGELFF TGTGCCAGCAGCTTGGTAGGGGGCCAATACACCGGGGAGCTGTTTTTT TRBD1 few TRBJ2-2 TRBV5-5
CASSSSGGISYNEQFF TGTGCCAGCAGTTCTTCTGGGGGGATCTCCTACAATGAGCAGTTCTTC . . TRBJ2-1 TRBV6-5
CASKEGAGGPDTQYF TGTGCCAGCAAGGAGGGGGCGGGGGGGCCCGATACGCAGTATTTT TRBD2 few TRBJ2-3 TRBV6-1
CAIKFGVSWTEAFF TGTGCCATCAAGTTCGGGGTTTCGTGGACTGAAGCTTTCTTT . many TRBJ1-1 TRBV10-3
CASSQGAASSYNEQFF TGCGCCAGCAGCCAAGGAGCGGCGAGCTCCTACAATGAGCAGTTCTTC . few TRBJ2-1 TRBV4-1